The source of this TCR beta chain is a study of post-analysis software for immune sequencing data. Overall study findings and caveats: Among 5 or 6 TRBV segments more frequent in patients than controls were TRBV5-6, TRBV5-1 and TRBV20-1.

Unique molecular identifiers were present in the TCR beta cDNA libraries. Yield was about 500,000 cDNA molecules from around 1 to 9.1 million T cells. TCRdb fed the PCR reads into MiXCR, producing one record per CDR3 protein. The sample lists about 210,000 distinct CDR3 sequences; 25% to 35% were seen once. In regard to this clonotype: Its cognate antigen is unknown.

Germline V gene lookup returns CDR1 DFQATT and CDR2 SNEGSKA (reference sequence). The CDR3 consists of 14 residues. Sequenced sample: blood. The rearrangement joins TRBV20-1 to TRBJ2-5, with TRBD2 identical over 9 bases. TRBJ2-7 explains the end of the DNA better; the J call may be wrong. The sequence came from a girl aged 2-17 years with multiple sclerosis. CDR3 amino acids: CSAINAGGPSEQYF. CDR3 nucleotide sequence: TGCAGTGCTATAAACGCGGGGGGGCCTAGCGAGCAGTACTTC.